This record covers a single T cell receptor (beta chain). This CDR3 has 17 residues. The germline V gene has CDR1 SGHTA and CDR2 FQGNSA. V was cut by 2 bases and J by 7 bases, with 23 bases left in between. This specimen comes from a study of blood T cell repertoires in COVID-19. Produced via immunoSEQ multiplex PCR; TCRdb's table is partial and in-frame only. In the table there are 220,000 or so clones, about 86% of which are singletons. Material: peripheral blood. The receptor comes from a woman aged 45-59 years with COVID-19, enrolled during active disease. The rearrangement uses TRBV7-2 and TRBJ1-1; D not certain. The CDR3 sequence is CASSLNRGYGGKSEAFF. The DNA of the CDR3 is TGTGCCAGCAGCTTAAATCGCGGGTACGGAGGGAAAAGTGAAGCTTTCTTT. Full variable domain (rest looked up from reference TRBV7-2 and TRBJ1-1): GAGVSQSPSNKVTEKGKDVELRCDPISGHTALYWYRQSLGQGLEFLIYFQGNSAPDKSGLPSDRFSAERTGGSVSTLTIQRTQQEDSAVYLCASSLNRGYGGKSEAFFGQGTRLTVV.